Listed below are T cell receptor beta chains from one sample, sequenced in a study of T cell responses to AZD1222 COVID-19 vaccine. TCRdb keeps only in-frame clones here, not all; method: immunoSEQ multiplex PCR. The sample records roughly 120,000 clones, more than 85% being singletons. The sample here was peripheral blood, taken 28 days after the second AZD1222 dose. Receptors originate from an adult who received the AZD1222 COVID-19 vaccine. The CDR3 runs from the conserved cysteine through the conserved F or W. D genes are given only for firm matches.

V: TRBV2; D: .; J: TRBJ2-1; CDR3: CASRESGEQFF; DNA: TGTGCCAGCAGGGAATCGGGAGAGCAGTTCTTC
V: TRBV5-1; D: TRBD2; J: TRBJ2-3; CDR3: CASSQYAGTSGTDTQYF; DNA: TGCGCCAGCAGCCAATACGCCGGGACTAGCGGCACAGATACGCAGTATTTT
V: TRBV12-3/TRBV12-4; D: .; J: TRBJ2-7; CDR3: CASSLVLYEQYF; DNA: TGTGCCAGCAGTTTAGTGCTATACGAGCAGTACTTC
V: TRBV11-2; D: .; J: TRBJ1-2; CDR3: CASSFERDYGYTF; DNA: TGTGCCAGCAGCTTCGAAAGGGACTATGGCTACACCTTC
V: TRBV4-1; D: TRBD1; J: TRBJ1-2; CDR3: CASSQDTGDYGYTF; DNA: TGCGCCAGCAGCCAAGACACAGGGGACTATGGCTACACCTTC
V: TRBV4-1; D: .; J: TRBJ1-2; CDR3: CASSQGAGPSDGYTF; DNA: TGCGCCAGCAGCCAAGGGGCAGGCCCAAGTGATGGCTACACCTTC
V: TRBV19; D: TRBD1; J: TRBJ1-1; CDR3: CASSRDRGGTEAFF; DNA: TGTGCCAGTAGTCGGGACAGGGGTGGTACTGAAGCTTTCTTT
V: TRBV19; D: .; J: TRBJ2-7; CDR3: CASSPPYTGPSPEQYF; DNA: TGTGCCAGTAGTCCTCCCTACACGGGTCCTAGCCCCGAGCAGTACTTC
V: TRBV11-2; D: .; J: TRBJ2-7; CDR3: CASSLDRGGTIEQYF; DNA: TGTGCCAGCAGCTTAGATAGGGGTGGAACTATCGAGCAGTACTTC
V: TRBV28; D: TRBD2; J: TRBJ2-5; CDR3: CASSFLTSGSPETQYF; DNA: TGTGCCAGCAGTTTCCTGACTAGCGGGAGTCCAGAGACCCAGTACTTC
V: TRBV6-5; D: TRBD1; J: TRBJ1-5; CDR3: CASRPRTGDGQPQHF; DNA: TGTGCCAGCAGACCCAGGACAGGGGACGGTCAGCCCCAGCATTTT
V: TRBV21-1; D: .; J: TRBJ1-2; CDR3: CASSKQPQDHF; DNA: TGTGCCAGCAGCAAACAGCCCCAGGATCACTTC
V: TRBV5-8; D: TRBD2; J: TRBJ2-1; CDR3: CASSLGLAGSYNEQFF; DNA: TGTGCCAGCAGCTTGGGACTAGCGGGTTCCTACAATGAGCAGTTCTTC
V: TRBV5-1; D: TRBD2; J: TRBJ2-5; CDR3: CASSPGLAELPKYF; DNA: TGCGCCAGCAGCCCGGGACTAGCGGAGCTACCGAAGTACTTC
V: TRBV10-3; D: TRBD2; J: TRBJ2-7; CDR3: CAISDGGGNYEQYF; DNA: TGTGCCATCAGTGATGGGGGGGGAAACTACGAGCAGTACTTC
V: TRBV7-9; D: TRBD2; J: TRBJ2-3; CDR3: CASSLELAGLWNTQYF; DNA: TGTGCCAGCAGCTTAGAGCTAGCGGGACTTTGGAATACGCAGTATTTT
V: TRBV5-1; D: .; J: TRBJ2-3; CDR3: CASSLIPQDTQYF; DNA: TGCGCCAGCAGCCTTATCCCCCAGGACACGCAGTATTTT
V: TRBV11-3; D: .; J: TRBJ1-1; CDR3: CASSFYMNTEAFF; DNA: TGTGCCAGCAGCTTCTACATGAACACTGAAGCTTTCTTT
V: TRBV6-5; D: .; J: TRBJ1-1; CDR3: CASSSQMNTEAFF; DNA: TGTGCCAGCAGTAGTCAGATGAACACTGAAGCTTTCTTT
V: TRBV27; D: .; J: TRBJ2-7; CDR3: CASSSGLGYGEQYF; DNA: TGTGCCAGCAGTTCGGGACTGGGGTATGGGGAGCAGTACTTC